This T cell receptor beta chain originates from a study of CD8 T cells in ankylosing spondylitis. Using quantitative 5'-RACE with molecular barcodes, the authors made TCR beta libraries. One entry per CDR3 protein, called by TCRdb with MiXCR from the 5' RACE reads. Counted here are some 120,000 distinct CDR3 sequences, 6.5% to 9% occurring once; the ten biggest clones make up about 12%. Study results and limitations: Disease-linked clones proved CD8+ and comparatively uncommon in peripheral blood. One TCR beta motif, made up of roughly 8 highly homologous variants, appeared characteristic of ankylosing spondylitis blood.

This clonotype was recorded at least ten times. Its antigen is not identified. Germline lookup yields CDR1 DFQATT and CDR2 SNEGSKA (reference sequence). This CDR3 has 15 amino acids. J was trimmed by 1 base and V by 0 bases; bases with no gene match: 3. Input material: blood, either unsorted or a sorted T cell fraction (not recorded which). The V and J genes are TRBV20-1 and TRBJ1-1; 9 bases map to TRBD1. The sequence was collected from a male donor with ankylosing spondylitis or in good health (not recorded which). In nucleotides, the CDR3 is TGCAGTGCTAGAGATTTGGACAGGGGGAACACTGAAGCTTTCTTT. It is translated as CSARDLDRGNTEAFF.